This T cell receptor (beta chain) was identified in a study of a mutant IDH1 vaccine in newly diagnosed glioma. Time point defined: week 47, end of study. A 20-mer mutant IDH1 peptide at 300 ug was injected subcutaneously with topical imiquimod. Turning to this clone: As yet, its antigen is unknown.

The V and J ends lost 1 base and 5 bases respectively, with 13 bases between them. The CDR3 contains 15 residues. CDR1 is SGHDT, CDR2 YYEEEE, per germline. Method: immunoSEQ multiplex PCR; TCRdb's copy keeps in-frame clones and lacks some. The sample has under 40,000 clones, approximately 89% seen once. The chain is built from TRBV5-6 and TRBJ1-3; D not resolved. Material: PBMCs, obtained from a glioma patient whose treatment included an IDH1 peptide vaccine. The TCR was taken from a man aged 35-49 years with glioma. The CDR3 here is CASSLQAPTRNTIYF. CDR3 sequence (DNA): TGTGCCAGCAGCTTGCAGGCTCCGACCAGAAACACCATATATTTT.